These T cell receptor beta chains were read from a single sample in a study of cytomegalovirus exposure and HLA in healthy donors. The protocol was immunoSEQ multiplex PCR, while the TCRdb copy is restricted to in-frame clones and leaves out a portion. Among under 300,000 clones listed, around 88% were seen once. Sample: PBMCs. Receptor source: a woman in her twenties or thirties in good health and CMV-seropositive. Each CDR3 is given with its conserved first and last residue. Fields, in order: D gene, J gene, V gene, clone size, CDR3 protein, CDR3 DNA. A D gene is named only where the DNA matches it firmly. Some rows mark clone size as missing; the rest say once, few, many or name a class of expanded clone.

. | TRBJ1-1 | TRBV28 | . | CASSSPTKNTEAFF | TGTGCCAGCAGTTCCCCGACAAAGAACACTGAAGCTTTCTTT
TRBD2 | TRBJ2-7 | TRBV19 | . | CASSMGLGSYEQYF | TGTGCCAGTAGTATGGGACTAGGCTCCTACGAGCAGTACTTC
. | TRBJ2-7 | TRBV5-1 | few | CASSPDWDEQYF | TGCGCCAGCAGCCCTGACTGGGACGAGCAGTACTTC
. | TRBJ2-7 | TRBV19 | . | CASSIDNREGAYEQYF | TGTGCCAGTAGTATAGACAATAGGGAAGGGGCCTACGAGCAGTACTTC
TRBD2 | TRBJ2-3 | TRBV4-1 | . | CASRRTSGPSTDTQYF | TGCGCCAGCAGAAGGACTAGCGGCCCTAGCACAGATACGCAGTATTTT
TRBD2 | TRBJ2-2 | TRBV2 | . | CASSEAGGSNTGELFF | TGTGCCAGCAGTGAGGCGGGAGGCTCGAACACCGGGGAGCTGTTTTTT
. | TRBJ2-5 | TRBV9 | . | CASSVGAYGQETQYF | TGTGCCAGCAGCGTAGGTGCCTACGGCCAAGAGACCCAGTACTTC
TRBD1 | TRBJ2-1 | TRBV29-1 | . | CSVLLDRDSAEQFF | TGCAGCGTCCTCTTGGACAGGGATTCTGCTGAGCAGTTCTTC
. | TRBJ1-1 | TRBV2 | few | CASETGGWGWAFF | TGTGCCAGCGAGACCGGGGGTTGGGGTTGGGCTTTCTTT
. | TRBJ1-1 | TRBV19 | . | CASSNAAIRNTEAFF | TGTGCCAGTAGTAATGCGGCCATCAGGAACACTGAAGCTTTCTTT
TRBD2 | TRBJ2-1 | TRBV6-1 | . | CASSIAGNTNNEQFF | TGTGCCAGCAGTATAGCGGGAAATACCAACAATGAGCAGTTCTTC
. | TRBJ2-7 | TRBV20-1 | . | CAWRASYEQYF | TGCGCGTGGAGGGCCTCCTACGAGCAGTACTTC
. | TRBJ2-7 | TRBV27 | . | CASSLFRDDYEQYF | TGTGCCAGCAGTTTATTCCGGGATGACTACGAGCAGTACTTC
. | TRBJ2-1 | TRBV10-3 | . | CAIGGQRSDWEQFF | TGTGCCATCGGCGGACAGAGAAGTGACTGGGAGCAGTTCTTC
TRBD1 | TRBJ2-7 | TRBV25-1 | few | CASSFQGTGNPYEQYF | TGTGCCAGCAGTTTCCAAGGGACAGGGAACCCCTACGAGCAGTACTTC
. | TRBJ2-2 | TRBV11-2 | . | CASSSAAEVPGELFF | TGTGCCAGCAGCTCGGCAGCAGAGGTTCCCGGGGAGCTGTTTTTT
. | TRBJ2-3 | TRBV25-1 | once | CASSEPRGRTDTQYF | TGTGCCAGCAGTGAGCCCAGGGGAAGGACAGATACGCAGTATTTT
TRBD1 | TRBJ1-4 | TRBV5-4 | . | CASSDRVLTNEKLFF | TGTGCCAGCAGCGACAGGGTTTTAACTAATGAAAAACTGTTTTTT
TRBD2 | TRBJ2-7 | TRBV5-1 | . | CASSFLASGLYEQYF | TGCGCCAGCAGCTTTCTGGCTAGCGGATTATACGAGCAGTACTTC
. | TRBJ2-1 | TRBV27 | . | CASREGENNEQFF | TGTGCCAGCAGAGAGGGGGAGAACAATGAGCAGTTCTTC
TRBD1 | TRBJ1-1 | TRBV5-1 | . | CASSGQGGTEAFF | TGCGCCAGCAGCGGACAGGGTGGCACTGAAGCTTTCTTT
. | TRBJ2-7 | TRBV5-1 | . | CASSKGQLGEQYF | TGCGCCAGCAGCAAAGGACAGTTGGGCGAGCAGTACTTC
TRBD2 | TRBJ2-7 | TRBV27 | . | CASSVGPGTSSYEQYF | TGTGCCAGCAGTGTCGGACCCGGGACTAGTTCCTACGAGCAGTACTTC
. | TRBJ1-1 | TRBV7-6 | . | CASSLFPLGEGEMNTEAFF | TGTGCCAGCAGCTTATTCCCGCTGGGGGAGGGGGAGATGAACACTGAAGCTTTCTTT
TRBD2 | TRBJ2-1 | TRBV7-8 | . | CASSLGLAESWLFGSYNEQFF | TGTGCCAGCAGCTTAGGGCTAGCGGAGAGTTGGTTATTCGGGTCCTACAATGAGCAGTTCTTC
. | TRBJ2-7 | TRBV27 | . | CASSTRLLGPYEQYF | TGTGCCAGCAGCACCCGACTACTAGGGCCCTACGAGCAGTACTTC
TRBD1 | TRBJ1-2 | TRBV5-1 | . | CASRTITGGSYTF | TGCGCCAGCAGAACGATCACAGGGGGGAGCTACACCTTC
. | TRBJ1-3 | TRBV10-3 | . | CAISVLIRGAVTGNTIYF | TGTGCCATCAGTGTCCTGATTCGGGGGGCGGTAACTGGAAACACCATATATTTT
TRBD1 | TRBJ2-1 | TRBV9 | . | CASSGTLTGGTYNEQFF | TGTGCCAGCAGCGGGACACTGACAGGGGGGACATACAATGAGCAGTTCTTC
TRBD2 | TRBJ2-1 | TRBV10-3 | . | CAILDPGLAGGNEQFF | TGTGCCATCTTAGACCCGGGACTAGCGGGAGGAAATGAGCAGTTCTTC
. | TRBJ1-1 | TRBV11-3 | . | CASRRTLRQGTEAFF | TGTGCCAGCCGACGAACCCTACGGCAGGGCACTGAAGCTTTCTTT
. | TRBJ1-1 | TRBV5-1 | once | CASRREGTEAFF | TGCGCCAGCAGGCGGGAGGGTACTGAAGCTTTCTTT
TRBD1 | TRBJ2-1 | TRBV28 | . | CASSSRDRPGNEQFF | TGTGCCAGCAGCTCCCGGGACAGGCCTGGGAATGAGCAGTTCTTC